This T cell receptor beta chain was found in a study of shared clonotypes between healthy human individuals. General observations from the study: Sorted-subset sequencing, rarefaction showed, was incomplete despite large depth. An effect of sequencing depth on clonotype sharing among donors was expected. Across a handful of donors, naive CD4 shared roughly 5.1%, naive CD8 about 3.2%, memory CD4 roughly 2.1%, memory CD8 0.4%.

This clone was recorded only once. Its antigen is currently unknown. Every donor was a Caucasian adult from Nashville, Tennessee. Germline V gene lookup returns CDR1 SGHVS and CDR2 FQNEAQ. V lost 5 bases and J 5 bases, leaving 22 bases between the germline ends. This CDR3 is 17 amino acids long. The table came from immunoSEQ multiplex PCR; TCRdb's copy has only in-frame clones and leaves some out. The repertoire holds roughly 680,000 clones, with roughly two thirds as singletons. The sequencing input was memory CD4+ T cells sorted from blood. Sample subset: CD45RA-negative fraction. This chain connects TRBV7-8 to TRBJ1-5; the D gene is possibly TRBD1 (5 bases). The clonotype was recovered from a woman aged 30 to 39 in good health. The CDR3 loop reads CASSPGTARKKHQPQHF. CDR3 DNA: TGTGCCAGCAGCCCCGGGACCGCGCGGAAAAAACATCAGCCCCAGCATTTT.